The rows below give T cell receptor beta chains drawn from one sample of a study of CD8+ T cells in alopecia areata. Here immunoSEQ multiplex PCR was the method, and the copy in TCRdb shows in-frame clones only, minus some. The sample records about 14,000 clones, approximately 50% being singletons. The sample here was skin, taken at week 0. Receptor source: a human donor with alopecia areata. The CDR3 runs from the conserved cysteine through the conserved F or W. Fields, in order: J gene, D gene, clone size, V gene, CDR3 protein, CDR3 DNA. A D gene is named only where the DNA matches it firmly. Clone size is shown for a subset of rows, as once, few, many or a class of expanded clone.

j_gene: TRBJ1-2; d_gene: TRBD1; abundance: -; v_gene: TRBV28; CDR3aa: CASSQDRGGGYTF; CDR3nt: TGTGCCAGCAGTCAGGACAGGGGAGGAGGCTACACCTTC
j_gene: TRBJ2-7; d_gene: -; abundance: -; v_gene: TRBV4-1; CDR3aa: CASSQDPSHEQYF; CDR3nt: TGCGCCAGCAGCCAAGACCCGTCGCACGAGCAGTACTTC
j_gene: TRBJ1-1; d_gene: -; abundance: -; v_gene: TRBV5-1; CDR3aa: CASSLGRNSEAFF; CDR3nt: TGCGCCAGCAGCTTGGGACGGAACAGTGAAGCTTTCTTT
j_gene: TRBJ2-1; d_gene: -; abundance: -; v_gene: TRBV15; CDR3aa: CATSRVLADRAGPNEQFF; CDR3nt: TGTGCCACCAGCAGAGTCCTTGCTGATCGAGCGGGCCCCAATGAGCAGTTCTTC
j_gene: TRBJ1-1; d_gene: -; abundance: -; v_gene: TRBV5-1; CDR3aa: CASSLEGGVTEAFF; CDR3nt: TGCGCCAGCAGCTTGGAGGGGGGAGTCACTGAAGCTTTCTTT
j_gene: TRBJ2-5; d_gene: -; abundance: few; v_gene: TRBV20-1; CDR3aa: CSARDRETQYF; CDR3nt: TGCAGTGCTAGAGATCGAGAGACCCAGTACTTC
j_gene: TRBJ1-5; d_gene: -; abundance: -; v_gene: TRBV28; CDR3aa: CASSFPRWRAPWQPQHF; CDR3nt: TGTGCCAGCAGTTTCCCCCGATGGAGGGCCCCATGGCAGCCCCAGCATTTT
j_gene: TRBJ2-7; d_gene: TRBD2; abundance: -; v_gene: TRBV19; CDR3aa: CASSIVAGDEQYF; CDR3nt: TGTGCCAGTAGTATAGTTGCGGGGGACGAGCAGTACTTC
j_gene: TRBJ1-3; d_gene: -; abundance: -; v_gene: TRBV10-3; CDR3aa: CAISDRTGNTIYF; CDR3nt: TGTGCCATCAGTGACAGGACTGGAAACACCATATATTTT
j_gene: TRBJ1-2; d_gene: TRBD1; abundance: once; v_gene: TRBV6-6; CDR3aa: CASSYGTGVQKGYTF; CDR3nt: TGTGCCAGCAGCTATGGGACAGGGGTGCAAAAGGGCTACACCTTC
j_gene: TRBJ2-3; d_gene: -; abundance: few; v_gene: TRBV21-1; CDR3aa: CASSSLRGTVPQDTQYF; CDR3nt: TGTGCCAGCAGTTCCCTCAGGGGAACTGTACCGCAAGATACGCAGTATTTT
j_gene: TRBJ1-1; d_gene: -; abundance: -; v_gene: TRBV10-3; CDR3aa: CAISEPHAMNTEAFF; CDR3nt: TGTGCCATCAGTGAGCCCCACGCTATGAACACTGAAGCTTTCTTT
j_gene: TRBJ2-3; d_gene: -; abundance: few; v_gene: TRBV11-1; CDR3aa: CASSYARGADTQYF; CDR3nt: TGTGCCAGCAGCTATGCTAGAGGGGCAGATACGCAGTATTTT
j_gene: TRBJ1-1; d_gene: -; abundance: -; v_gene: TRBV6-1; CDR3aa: CASSIGQNTEAFF; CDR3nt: TGTGCCAGCAGTATAGGACAGAACACTGAAGCTTTCTTT
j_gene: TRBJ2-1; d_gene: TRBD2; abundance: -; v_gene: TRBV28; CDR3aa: CASTPVPGGAYNEQFF; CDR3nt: TGTGCCAGCACCCCAGTGCCCGGGGGGGCCTACAATGAGCAGTTCTTC
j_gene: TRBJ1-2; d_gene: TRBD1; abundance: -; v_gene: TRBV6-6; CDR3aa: CASSQGQGGGYTF; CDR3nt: TGTGCCAGCAGCCAAGGACAGGGTGGTGGCTACACCTTC
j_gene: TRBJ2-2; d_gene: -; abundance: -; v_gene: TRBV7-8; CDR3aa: CASSLVRLAGNRTGELFF; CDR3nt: TGTGCCAGCAGCTTAGTTAGGTTGGCAGGAAATCGCACCGGGGAGCTGTTTTTT
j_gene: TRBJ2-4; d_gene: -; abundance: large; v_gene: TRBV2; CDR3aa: CASSETNRPAGSRDIQYF; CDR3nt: TGTGCCAGCAGCGAAACCAACAGACCTGCAGGGAGTAGGGACATTCAGTACTTC
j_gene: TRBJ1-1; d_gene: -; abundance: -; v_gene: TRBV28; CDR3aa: CASRRQNTEAFF; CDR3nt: TGTGCCAGCAGACGGCAGAACACTGAAGCTTTCTTT
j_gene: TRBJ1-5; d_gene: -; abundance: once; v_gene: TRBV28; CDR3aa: CASSLYGMGAQHF; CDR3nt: TGTGCCAGCAGTTTATACGGGATGGGGGCCCAGCATTTT
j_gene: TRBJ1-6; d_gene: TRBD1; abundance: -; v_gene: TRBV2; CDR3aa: CASSKRQGYNSPLHF; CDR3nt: TGTGCCAGCAGTAAACGACAGGGTTATAATTCACCCCTCCACTTT
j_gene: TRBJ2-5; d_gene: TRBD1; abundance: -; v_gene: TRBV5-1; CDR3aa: CASRADRGQETQYF; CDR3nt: TGCGCCAGCAGAGCGGACAGGGGTCAAGAGACCCAGTACTTC